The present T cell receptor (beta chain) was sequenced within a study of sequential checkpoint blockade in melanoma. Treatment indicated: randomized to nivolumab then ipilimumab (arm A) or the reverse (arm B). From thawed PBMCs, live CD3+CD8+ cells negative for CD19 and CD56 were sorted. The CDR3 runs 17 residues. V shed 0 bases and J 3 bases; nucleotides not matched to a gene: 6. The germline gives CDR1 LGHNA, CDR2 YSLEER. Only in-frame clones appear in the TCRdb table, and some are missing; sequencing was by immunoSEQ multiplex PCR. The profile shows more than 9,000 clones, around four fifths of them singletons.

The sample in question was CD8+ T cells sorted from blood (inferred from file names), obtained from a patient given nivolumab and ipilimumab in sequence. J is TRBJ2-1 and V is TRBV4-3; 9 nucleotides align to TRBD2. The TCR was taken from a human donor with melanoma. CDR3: CASSQDRVLAGYNEQFF. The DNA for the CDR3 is TGCGCCAGCAGCCAAGATCGGGTACTAGCGGGCTACAATGAGCAGTTCTTC.